This T cell receptor (beta chain) stems from a study of T-cell reconstitution after alpha-beta-depleted transplantation in children. The V end lost 3 bases, the J end lost 5 bases, and 17 bases lay between the germline ends. CDR3 length: 15 amino acids. Germline V gene sequence: CDR1 SGHVS, CDR2 FNYEAQ. Study-wide points: Newly produced T cells mostly accounted for T-cell counts and diversity one year post-transplant. Alpha-beta T cells present about two months after transplant were reported to originate from several hundred expanded graft clones.

The table lists this clonotype with a few counts. Its antigen is not known. Unique molecular identifiers were incorporated during preparation of the TCRbeta library. TCRdb passed the PCR reads through MiXCR, listing each CDR3 protein once. Here the sample spans roughly 790,000 distinct CDR3 sequences, 15% to 20% being singletons. The specimen comprised PBMCs, mostly from graft donor cells, sampled 360 days after TCRalphabeta/CD19-depleted stem cell transplant. The TCR comes from a male patient younger than 18 who had a stem cell transplant for acute lymphoblastic leukemia, so the T cells may come from the graft donor. The genes are TRBV7-6 and TRBJ2-7; a possible D gene is TRBD2 (5 bases). CDR3 nucleotide sequence: TGTGCCAGCAGCTTGCTTGGGTCTAGCTACCACGAGCAGTACTTC. It translates to CASSLLGSSYHEQYF.